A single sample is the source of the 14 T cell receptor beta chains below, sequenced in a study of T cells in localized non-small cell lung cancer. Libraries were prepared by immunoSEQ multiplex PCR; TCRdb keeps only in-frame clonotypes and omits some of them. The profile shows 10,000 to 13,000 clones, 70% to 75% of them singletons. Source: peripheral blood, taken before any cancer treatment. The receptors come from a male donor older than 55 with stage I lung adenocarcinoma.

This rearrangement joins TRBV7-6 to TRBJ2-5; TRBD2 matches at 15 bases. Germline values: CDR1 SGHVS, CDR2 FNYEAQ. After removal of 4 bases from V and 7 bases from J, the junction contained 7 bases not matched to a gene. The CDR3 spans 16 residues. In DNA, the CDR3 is TGTGCCAGCAGCTGGGGACTAGCGGGGGGCCCGATGACCCAGTACTTC. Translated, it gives CASSWGLAGGPMTQYF.

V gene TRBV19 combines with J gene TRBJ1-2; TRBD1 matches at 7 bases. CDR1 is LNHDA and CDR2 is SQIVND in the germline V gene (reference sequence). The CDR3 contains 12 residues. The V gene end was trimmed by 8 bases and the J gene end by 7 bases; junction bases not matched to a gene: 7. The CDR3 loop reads CASLDRWGGYTF. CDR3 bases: TGTGCCAGTCTGGACAGGTGGGGTGGCTACACCTTC.

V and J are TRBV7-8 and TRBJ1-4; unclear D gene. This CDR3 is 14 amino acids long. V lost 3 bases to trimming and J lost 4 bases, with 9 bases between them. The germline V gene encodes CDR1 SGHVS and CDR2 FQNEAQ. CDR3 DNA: TGTGCCAGCAGCTTGCTGACACTTAATGAAAAACTGTTTTTT. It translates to CASSLLTLNEKLFF.

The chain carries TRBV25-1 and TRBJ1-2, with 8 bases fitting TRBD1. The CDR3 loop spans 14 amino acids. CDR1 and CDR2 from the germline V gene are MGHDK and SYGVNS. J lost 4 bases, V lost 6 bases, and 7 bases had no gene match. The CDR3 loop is CASSDRGSGYGYTF. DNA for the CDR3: TGTGCCAGCAGCGACAGGGGAAGCGGCTATGGCTACACCTTC.

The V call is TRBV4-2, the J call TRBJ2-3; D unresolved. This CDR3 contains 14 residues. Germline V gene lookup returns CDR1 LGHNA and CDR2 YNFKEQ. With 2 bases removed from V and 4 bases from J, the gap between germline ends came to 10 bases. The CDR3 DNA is TGTGCCAGCAGCCAACCAGGTAGCCCAGATACGCAGTATTTT. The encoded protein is CASSQPGSPDTQYF.

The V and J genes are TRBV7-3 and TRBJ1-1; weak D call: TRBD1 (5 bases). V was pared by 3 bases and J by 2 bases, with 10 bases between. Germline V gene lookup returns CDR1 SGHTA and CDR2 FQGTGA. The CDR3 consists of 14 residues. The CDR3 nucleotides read TGTGCCAGCAGCTTGGGGGGGAGAAACACTGAAGCTTTCTTT. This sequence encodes CASSLGGRNTEAFF.

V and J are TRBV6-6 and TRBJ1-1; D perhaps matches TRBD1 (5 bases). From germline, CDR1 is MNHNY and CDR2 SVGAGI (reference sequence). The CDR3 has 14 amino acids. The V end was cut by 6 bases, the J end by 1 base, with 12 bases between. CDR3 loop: CASSRITGNTEAFF. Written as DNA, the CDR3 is TGTGCCAGCAGCCGGATTACAGGGAACACTGAAGCTTTCTTT.

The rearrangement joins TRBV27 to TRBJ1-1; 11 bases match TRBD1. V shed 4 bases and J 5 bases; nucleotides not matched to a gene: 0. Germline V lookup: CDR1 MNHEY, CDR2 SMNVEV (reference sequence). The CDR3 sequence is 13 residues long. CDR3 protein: CASSWDRGTEAFF. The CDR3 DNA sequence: TGTGCCAGCAGTTGGGACAGGGGGACTGAAGCTTTCTTT.

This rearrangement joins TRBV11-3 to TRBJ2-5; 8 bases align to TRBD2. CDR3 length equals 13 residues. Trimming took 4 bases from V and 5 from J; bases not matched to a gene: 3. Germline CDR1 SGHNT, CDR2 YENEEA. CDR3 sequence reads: CASSYQRGETQYF. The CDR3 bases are TGTGCCAGCAGCTACCAGCGGGGGGAGACCCAGTACTTC.

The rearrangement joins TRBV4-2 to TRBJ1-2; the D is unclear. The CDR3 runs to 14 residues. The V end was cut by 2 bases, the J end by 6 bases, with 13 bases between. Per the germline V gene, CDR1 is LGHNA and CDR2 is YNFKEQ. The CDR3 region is CASSQNGRSDGYTF. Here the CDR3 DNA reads TGTGCCAGCAGCCAAAATGGACGGTCTGATGGCTACACCTTC.

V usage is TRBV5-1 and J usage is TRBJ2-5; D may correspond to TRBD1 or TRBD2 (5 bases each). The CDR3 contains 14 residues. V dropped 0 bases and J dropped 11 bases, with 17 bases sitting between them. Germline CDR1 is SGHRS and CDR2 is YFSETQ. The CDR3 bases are TGCGCCAGCAGCTTGGACCCGGGGCTCCCGCAACAGTACTTC. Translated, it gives CASSLDPGLPQQYF. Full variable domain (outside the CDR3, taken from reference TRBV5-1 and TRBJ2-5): KAGVTQTPRYLIKTRGQQVTLSCSPISGHRSVSWYQQTPGQGLQFLFEYFSETQRNKGNFPGRFSGRQFSNSRSEMNVSTLELGDSALYLCASSLDPGLPQQYFGPGTRLLVL.

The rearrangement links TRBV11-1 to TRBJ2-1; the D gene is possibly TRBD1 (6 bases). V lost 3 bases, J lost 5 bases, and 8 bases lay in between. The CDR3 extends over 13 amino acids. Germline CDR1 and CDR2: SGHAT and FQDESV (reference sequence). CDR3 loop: CASSLDRDNEQFF. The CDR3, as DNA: TGTGCCAGCAGCTTGGACAGAGACAATGAGCAGTTCTTC.

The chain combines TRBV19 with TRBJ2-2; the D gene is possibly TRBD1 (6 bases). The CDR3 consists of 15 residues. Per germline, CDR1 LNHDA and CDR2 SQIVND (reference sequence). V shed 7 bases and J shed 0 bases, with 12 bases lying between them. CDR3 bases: TGTGCCAGTAACCCCGGGACAACGAACACCGGGGAGCTGTTTTTT. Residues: CASNPGTTNTGELFF.

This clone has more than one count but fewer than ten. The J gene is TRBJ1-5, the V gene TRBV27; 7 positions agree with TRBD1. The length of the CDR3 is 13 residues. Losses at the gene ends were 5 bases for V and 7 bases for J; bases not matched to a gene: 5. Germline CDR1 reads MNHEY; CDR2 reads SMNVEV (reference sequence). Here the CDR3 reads CASSGTERQPQHF. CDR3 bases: TGTGCCAGCAGTGGGACAGAGAGGCAGCCCCAGCATTTT.